The 2 T cell receptor beta chains below were found in one sample sequenced in a study of beta chain features in type 1 diabetes. The study reverse transcribed the entire isolated RNA, so it sequenced expressed TCRB transcripts. Assay used: immunoSEQ multiplex PCR; TCRdb lists only in-frame clones, some missing. The sample shows fewer than 450,000 clones, approximately 12% of them seen only once. Study-wide results and caveats: Type 1 diabetes patients showed a moderate but significant shortening of TCRB CDR3s in all four CD4+ subsets.

No cognate antigen is known for these TCRs. The specimen sequenced was naive CD4+ T cells from blood. The receptor set was obtained from a young woman with type 1 diabetes.

This chain uses TRBV11-3 with TRBJ2-2; D call uncertain. Germline lookup yields CDR1 SGHNT and CDR2 YENEEA. Trimming pared 6 bases from V and 8 bases from J, leaving 7 bases between. This CDR3 is built from 11 residues. In nucleotides, the CDR3 is TGTGCCAGCAGTTCAGTAGGGGAGCTGTTTTTT. It is translated as CASSSVGELFF. Complete variable domain (other parts from reference TRBV11-3 and TRBJ2-2): EAGVVQSPRYKIIEKKQPVAFWCNPISGHNTLYWYLQNLGQGPELLIRYENEEAVDDSQLPKDRFSAERLKGVDSTLKIQPAELGDSAVYLCASSSVGELFFGEGSRLTVL.

The chain recombines TRBV5-4 with TRBJ2-5; possibly TRBD1 for D (6 bases). This CDR3 has 16 residues. V lost 5 bases, J lost 2 bases, and 19 bases lay in between. Germline assignment: CDR1 SGHNT and CDR2 YYREEE (reference sequence). The DNA of the CDR3 is TGTGCCAGCAGGCCTTCAATTGTGGGGGCACAAGAGACCCAGTACTTC. Protein sequence: CASRPSIVGAQETQYF.